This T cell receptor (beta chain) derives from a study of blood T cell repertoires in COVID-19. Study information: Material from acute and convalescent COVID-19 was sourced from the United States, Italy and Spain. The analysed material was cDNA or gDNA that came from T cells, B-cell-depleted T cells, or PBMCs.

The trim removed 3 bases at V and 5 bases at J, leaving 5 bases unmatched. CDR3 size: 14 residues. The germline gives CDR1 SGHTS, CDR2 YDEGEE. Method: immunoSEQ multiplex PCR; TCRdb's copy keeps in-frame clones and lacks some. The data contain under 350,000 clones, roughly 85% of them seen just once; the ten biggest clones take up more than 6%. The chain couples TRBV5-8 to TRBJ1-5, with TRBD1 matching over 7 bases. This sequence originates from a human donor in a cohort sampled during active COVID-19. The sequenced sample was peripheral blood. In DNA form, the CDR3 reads TGTGCCAGCAGCTCAGGGACAGAATATCAGCCCCAGCATTTT. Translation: CASSSGTEYQPQHF. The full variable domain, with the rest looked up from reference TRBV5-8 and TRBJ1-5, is EAGVTQSPTHLIKTRGQQATLRCSPISGHTSVYWYQQALGLGLQFLLWYDEGEERNRGNFPPRFSGRQFPNYSSELNVNALELEDSALYLCASSSGTEYQPQHFGDGTRLSIL.